Shown below are 29 T cell receptor beta chains from a single sample sequenced in a study of T cells in Graves' hyperthyroidism and ophthalmopathy. There were TCR beta CDR3 regions amplified from RNA transcripts. RT-PCR in the first round (using the HTBI primer set) targeted the TCR CDR3. MiXCR was run by TCRdb on the multiplex PCR reads, yielding one entry per CDR3 protein. This table holds 300,000 to 450,000 distinct CDR3 sequences, 25% found once. Sequenced sample: blood. These receptors were collected from a middle-aged man with Graves' hyperthyroidism.

This chain uses TRBV12-3 or TRBV12-4 with TRBJ2-7, with D unresolved. V was cut by 1 base and J by 6 bases, with 7 bases left in between. This CDR3 comprises 12 residues. In nucleotides, the CDR3 is TGTGCCAGCAGTTTAGAGTTCGGCGAGCAGTACTTC. This translates into CASSLEFGEQYF.

The sample holds a few counts of this clonotype. V usage is TRBV7-9 and J usage is TRBJ1-4; tentative D call: TRBD1 (5 bases). The CDR3 consists of 13 residues. The germline CDR1 and CDR2 sequences are SEHNR and FQNEAQ (reference sequence). V shed 8 bases and J shed 8 bases, with 15 bases lying between them. The CDR3 DNA is TGTGCCAGCTCTGGGGGGGTGGAAGAAAAACTGTTTTTT. Its translation is CASSGGVEEKLFF.

A note on this clonotype: A much more abundant neighbour one base away suggests this may be a read error. Lacking the conserved final phenylalanine or tryptophan, this CDR3 likely reflects a read error. This chain uses TRBV3-1 with TRBJ2-1, with TRBD1 matching 8 bases. The CDR3 runs to 14 residues. V gave up 5 bases and J gave up 2 bases; unmatched junction bases: 2. The germline V gene has CDR1 LGHDT and CDR2 YNNKEL (reference sequence). CDR3 region: CASSSGGAYNEQFL. The CDR3 DNA follows: TGTGCCAGCAGCTCAGGGGGCGCCTACAATGAGCAGTTCTTA.

This clonotype has only a few counts. V usage is TRBV24-1 and J usage is TRBJ2-1; 7 nucleotides agree with TRBD1. The germline V gene encodes CDR1 KGHDR and CDR2 SFDVKD. The V gene end was trimmed by 2 bases and the J gene end by 10 bases; junction bases not matched to a gene: 4. The CDR3 is 13 amino acids. The CDR3 spells CATSDWTGREQFF. DNA for the CDR3: TGTGCCACCAGTGATTGGACAGGCAGGGAGCAGTTCTTC.

The V call is TRBV28, the J call TRBJ2-1, with 8 bases fitting TRBD1. The germline V gene has CDR1 MDHEN and CDR2 SYDVKM. V shed 7 bases and J 8 bases; nucleotides not matched to a gene: 7. The CDR3 is 13 residues long. CDR3 residues: CASITGGGDEQFF. In DNA, the CDR3 is TGTGCCAGCATCACAGGGGGAGGCGATGAGCAGTTCTTC.

This clonotype was seen repeatedly, ten times or more. The V call is TRBV11-2, the J call TRBJ2-7; D uncertain. This CDR3 comprises 14 residues. The germline CDR1 and CDR2 sequences are SGHAT and FQNNGV. Trimming shortened V by 1 base and J by 6 bases, and 13 bases separated the two germline ends. In DNA, the CDR3 is TGTGCCAGCAGCTTAGGGCTGGCGGCGATCGAGCAGTACTTC. It codes for CASSLGLAAIEQYF.

The chain joins TRBV12-3 or TRBV12-4 to TRBJ1-5, with 9 positions matching TRBD1. CDR3 length: 14 amino acids. Trimming removed 4 bases from V and 5 bases from J; junction bases left unmatched: 3. In nucleotides, the CDR3 is TGTGCCAGCAGTTCCGGGGACAGGGATCAGCCCCAGCATTTT. Translating gives CASSSGDRDQPQHF.

This chain joins TRBV28 and TRBJ2-5, with 7 bases that match TRBD2. The CDR3 totals 17 residues. V lost 3 bases to trimming and J lost 1 base; unmatched junction nucleotides: 11. Germline V gene lookup returns CDR1 MDHEN and CDR2 SYDVKM. The CDR3 DNA reads as TGTGCCAGCAGTTTGTATAGGGGTAGCGGGCCCCAAGAGACCCAGTACTTC. Its protein is CASSLYRGSGPQETQYF.

On this clonotype: The conserved phenylalanine or tryptophan normally closing the CDR3 is absent here, so this likely arose from a read error. The rearrangement links TRBV3-1 to TRBJ2-3; D not certain. This CDR3 has 16 residues. Germline CDR1 LGHDT, CDR2 YNNKEL (reference sequence). The ends were cut back, 4 bases at V and 1 base at J, with 15 bases in the middle. The CDR3 DNA sequence: TGTGCCAGCAGCCTGCAATCCCGGTTAGGCACAGATACGCAGTATATT. Its translation: CASSLQSRLGTDTQYI.

This clonotype came up a few times. The J gene is TRBJ1-6, the V gene TRBV19, with D perhaps matching TRBD1 (5 bases). This CDR3 has 16 residues. The germline V and J ends were trimmed by 3 bases and 6 bases, with 15 bases remaining between them. Germline lookup yields CDR1 LNHDA and CDR2 SQIVND (reference sequence). Here the CDR3 DNA reads TGTGCCAGTAGTATGTCCCGGGACCTTTCTAATTCACCCCTCCACTTT. Translation: CASSMSRDLSNSPLHF.

The chain is built from TRBV5-1 and TRBJ2-2, with D perhaps matching TRBD2 (6 bases). The V end lost 10 bases, the J end lost 5 bases, and 15 bases lay between the germline ends. CDR3 length equals 13 residues. CDR1 and CDR2 from the germline V gene are SGHRS and YFSETQ. The CDR3 region is CAPSGSGTGELFF. In nucleotides, the CDR3 is TGCGCCCCTTCCGGGAGCGGGACCGGGGAGCTGTTTTTT.

This chain joins TRBV29-1 and TRBJ2-3; 11 nucleotides align to TRBD1. The CDR3 length is 15 residues. Germline lookup yields CDR1 SQVTM and CDR2 ANQGSEA. The V gene end was trimmed by 1 base and the J gene end by 4 bases; junction bases not matched to a gene: 4. CDR3 in DNA: TGCAGCGTTGAAGCCCGGGACAGGGGGGCAGATACGCAGTATTTT. Its translation is CSVEARDRGADTQYF.

At least ten counts were recorded for this clonotype. V and J are TRBV10-3 and TRBJ1-1, with 10 bases that match TRBD1. The CDR3 extends over 15 amino acids. The germline CDR1 and CDR2 sequences are ENHRY and SYGVKD. The V segment lost 6 bases and the J segment 5 bases; nucleotides outside the gene matches: 9. The CDR3 sequence is CAISPGTGAKTEAFF. CDR3 sequence (DNA): TGTGCCATCAGCCCCGGGACAGGGGCGAAGACTGAAGCTTTCTTT.

CDR3 sequence reads: CSARDPGQGNTGELFF. The CDR3 DNA reads as TGCAGTGCTAGAGACCCGGGACAGGGAAACACCGGGGAGCTGTTTTTT. This rearrangement joins TRBV20-1 to TRBJ2-2; 9 bases align to TRBD1. Germline CDR1 is DFQATT and CDR2 is SNEGSKA (reference sequence). The CDR3 spans 16 residues. The J segment lost 2 bases and the V segment lost 0 bases, leaving 4 bases of the junction unmatched.

J is TRBJ2-5 and V is TRBV29-1; the D is unclear. The CDR3 runs 12 residues. V gave up 2 bases and J gave up 5 bases, with 9 bases separating them. Germline V CDR1 and CDR2: SQVTM, ANQGSEA. CDR3 nucleotide sequence: TGCAGCGTTGAACGTGGGTGGGAGACCCAGTACTTC. It translates to CSVERGWETQYF.

The chain couples TRBV6-2 or TRBV6-3 to TRBJ2-3; unclear D gene. Germline values: CDR1 MNHEY, CDR2 SVGEGT. The germline V and J ends were trimmed by 7 bases and 6 bases, with 23 bases remaining between them. This CDR3 region has 16 residues. The CDR3 coding sequence is TGTGCCAGCACCCGTATGGCCCCGACTTTCGGGGATACGCAGTATTTT. It yields the protein CASTRMAPTFGDTQYF.

The rearrangement joins TRBV27 to TRBJ2-7; the match to TRBD2 covers 11 bases. Germline CDR1 reads MNHEY; CDR2 reads SMNVEV (reference sequence). V gave up 3 bases and J gave up 4 bases; unmatched junction bases: 8. The CDR3 consists of 16 residues. Here the CDR3 DNA reads TGTGCCAGCAGTTTCCAGGGACTAGCGGAAAAATACGAGCAGTACTTC. As protein: CASSFQGLAEKYEQYF.

The gene calls are TRBV13 and TRBJ2-1, with D maybe TRBD2 (6 bases). Trimming left V 5 bases short and J 0 bases short, with 14 bases between. The CDR3 covers 16 residues. Germline V CDR1 and CDR2: PRHDT, FYEKMQ (reference sequence). CDR3 protein: CASSPPLAVSYNEQFF. CDR3 in DNA: TGTGCCAGCAGCCCCCCTTTAGCGGTCTCCTACAATGAGCAGTTCTTC.

This clonotype was found many times. V gene TRBV6-1 combines with J gene TRBJ2-3, with D perhaps TRBD2 (7 bases). Trimming removed 6 bases from V and 11 bases from J, with 21 bases in between. From germline, CDR1 is MNHNS and CDR2 SASEGT. The CDR3 is 14 amino acids. CDR3 sequence reads: CASSLSGAQGMQYF. The DNA for the CDR3 is TGTGCCAGCAGCTTAAGCGGGGCACAGGGTATGCAGTATTTT.

This rearrangement joins TRBV20-1 to TRBJ2-7; 7 bases align to TRBD1. V was clipped by 1 base and J by 4 bases; unmatched bases: 7. This CDR3 has 14 amino acids. Germline lookup yields CDR1 DFQATT and CDR2 SNEGSKA (reference sequence). CDR3 loop: CSARGDSLRYEQYF. The CDR3 coding sequence is TGCAGTGCTAGAGGGGACAGCTTAAGGTACGAGCAGTACTTC.

V is TRBV6-1 and J is TRBJ2-1; TRBD2 agrees at 7 bases. This CDR3 spans 13 amino acids. V gave up 1 base and J gave up 11 bases; unmatched junction bases: 5. Germline V gives CDR1 MNHNS, CDR2 SASEGT. The CDR3 here is CASSEESGAKQFF. The CDR3, as DNA: TGTGCCAGCAGTGAAGAAAGCGGGGCTAAGCAGTTCTTC.

The chain employs TRBV19 and TRBJ2-1, with D hard to call. V lost 3 bases and J lost 2, with 5 bases in between. CDR3 length equals 13 residues. CDR1 is LNHDA and CDR2 is SQIVND in the germline V gene (reference sequence). The DNA of the CDR3 is TGTGCCAGTAGTATCGCTCCCTACAATGAGCAGTTCTTC. Its protein product is CASSIAPYNEQFF. Full variable domain (missing parts from reference TRBV19 and TRBJ2-1): DGGITQSPKYLFRKEGQNVTLSCEQNLNHDAMYWYRQDPGQGLRLIYYSQIVNDFQKGDIAEGYSVSREKKESFPLTVTSAQKNPTAFYLCASSIAPYNEQFFGPGTRLTVL.

This clonotype was counted ten times or more. The chain carries TRBV11-2 and TRBJ2-1, with TRBD2 identical over 13 bases. In germline, CDR1 is SGHAT, CDR2 FQNNGV. V lost 1 base to trimming and J lost 12 bases; unmatched junction nucleotides: 9. The CDR3 is made up of 16 amino acids. DNA of the CDR3: TGTGCCAGCAGCTTAGCCCCGGGACTAGCGGGATCAGGGCAGTTCTTC. It yields the protein CASSLAPGLAGSGQFF. Combining the CDR3 with reference TRBV11-2 and TRBJ2-1 gives the whole variable domain EAGVAQSPRYKIIEKRQSVAFWCNPISGHATLYWYQQILGQGPKLLIQFQNNGVVDDSQLPKDRFSAERLKGVDSTLKIQPAKLEDSAVYLCASSLAPGLAGSGQFFGPGTRLTVL.

The chain carries TRBV6-2 or TRBV6-3 and TRBJ2-7, with 13 bases aligning to TRBD2. After removal of 1 base from V and 0 bases from J, the junction contained 6 bases not matched to a gene. The CDR3 is 18 residues long. The germline gives CDR1 MNHEY, CDR2 SVGEGT. As DNA, the CDR3 is TGTGCCAGCAGTTACTTAGGGACTAGCGGGACGCACTCCTACGAGCAGTACTTC. Protein: CASSYLGTSGTHSYEQYF.

Turning to this clonotype: A read error may be the cause here, since a much bigger clone is one base away. Given the absence of the conserved phenylalanine or tryptophan at the CDR3 end, a read error is likely. The V call is TRBV2, the J call TRBJ2-5, with TRBD2 identical over 8 bases. This CDR3 comprises 14 residues. Looked up from germline, CDR1 is SNHLY and CDR2 is FYNNEI. V shed 3 bases and J 4 bases; nucleotides not matched to a gene: 4. This chain's CDR3 is CASSDLAGGETQYL. Written as DNA, the CDR3 is TGTGCCAGCAGTGATTTGGCGGGAGGAGAGACCCAGTACCTC.

This clonotype was counted once. The chain is built from TRBV19 and TRBJ1-2; D may be TRBD1 (6 bases). CDR3 length: 13 amino acids. Germline values: CDR1 LNHDA, CDR2 SQIVND (reference sequence). V gave up 4 bases and J gave up 7 bases, with 13 bases separating them. The CDR3 sequence is CASSTWGAIGYTF. In DNA, the CDR3 is TGTGCCAGTAGTACGTGGGGGGCGATTGGCTACACCTTC.

The genes are TRBV20-1 and TRBJ2-1, with TRBD2 identical over 11 bases. CDR1 is DFQATT, CDR2 SNEGSKA, per germline (reference sequence). The CDR3 loop spans 16 amino acids. Trimming took 0 bases from V and 1 from J; bases not matched to a gene: 2. Written as DNA, the CDR3 is TGCAGTGCTAGAGAGGCTAGCGGGAGGTCCTACAATGAGCAGTTCTTC. The encoded protein is CSAREASGRSYNEQFF.

This clonotype was seen repeatedly, ten times or more. The rearrangement uses TRBV14 and TRBJ1-1; no clear D gene. This CDR3 spans 13 amino acids. Germline CDR1 SGHDN, CDR2 FVKESK. V dropped 4 bases and J dropped 0 bases, with 6 bases sitting between them. The CDR3 is CASSRQMNTEAFF. The CDR3 DNA reads as TGTGCCAGCAGCCGTCAAATGAACACTGAAGCTTTCTTT.

There are many counts of this clonotype. The V call is TRBV2, the J call TRBJ2-1; possibly TRBD1 for D (5 bases). CDR3 length equals 15 residues. V lost 1 base and J 5 bases, leaving 12 bases between the germline ends. In germline, CDR1 is SNHLY, CDR2 FYNNEI. The chain's CDR3 is CASSEGRLGDNEQFF. CDR3 DNA: TGTGCCAGCAGTGAAGGTCGGCTAGGGGACAATGAGCAGTTCTTC. Full variable domain (rest looked up from reference TRBV2 and TRBJ2-1): EPEVTQTPSHQVTQMGQEVILRCVPISNHLYFYWYRQILGQKVEFLVSFYNNEISEKSEIFDDQFSVERPDGSNFTLKIRSTKLEDSAMYFCASSEGRLGDNEQFFGPGTRLTVL.